Listed here are 14 T cell receptor beta chains from one sample, sequenced in a study of beta chain features in type 1 diabetes. Every bit of the isolated RNA underwent reverse transcription, so sequencing read expressed TCRB transcripts. Only in-frame clones appear in the TCRdb table, and some are missing; sequencing was by immunoSEQ multiplex PCR. The table includes 900,000 or so clones, roughly 17% detected once. The sample comprised naive CD4+ T cells from blood. The receptors come from a woman younger than 30 in good health.

The genes are TRBV6-6 and TRBJ1-2; D uncertain. In germline, CDR1 is MNHNY, CDR2 SVGAGI (reference sequence). V was cut by 3 bases and J by 4 bases, with 9 bases left in between. The length of the CDR3 is 13 residues. DNA of the CDR3: TGTGCCAGCAGTTATGGTCAGCCCTATGGCTACACCTTC. Protein sequence: CASSYGQPYGYTF.

This chain links TRBV5-1 with TRBJ1-1, with TRBD1 identical over 8 bases. CDR1 and CDR2 (germline): SGHRS, YFSETQ. This CDR3 has 17 residues. J gave up 0 bases and V 1 base, and 8 bases lay outside the gene matches. Here the CDR3 DNA reads TGCGCCAGCAGCTTGCCGGTACAGGGGGTCCTGAACACTGAAGCTTTCTTT. It is translated as CASSLPVQGVLNTEAFF.

The V call is TRBV5-1, the J call TRBJ2-1; possibly TRBD1 or TRBD2 for D (5 bases each). V was shortened by 2 bases and J by 10 bases, with 16 bases between the two germline ends. The CDR3 sequence is 14 residues long. The germline gives CDR1 SGHRS, CDR2 YFSETQ. CDR3 nucleotides: TGCGCCAGCAGCTTAGAGTGGGCAGGGAGCGAGCAGTTCTTC. As protein: CASSLEWAGSEQFF. The whole variable domain, filled in from reference TRBV5-1 and TRBJ2-1, reads KAGVTQTPRYLIKTRGQQVTLSCSPISGHRSVSWYQQTPGQGLQFLFEYFSETQRNKGNFPGRFSGRQFSNSRSEMNVSTLELGDSALYLCASSLEWAGSEQFFGPGTRLTVL.

This rearrangement joins TRBV18 to TRBJ2-6; 7 bases map to TRBD2. V dropped 2 bases and J dropped 0; count of bases not matched to a gene: 4. This CDR3 spans 17 amino acids. CDR1 is KGHSH, CDR2 LQKENI, per germline. This CDR3 reads CASSPAGGGSGANVLTF. CDR3 nucleotide sequence: TGTGCCAGCTCACCAGCAGGCGGGGGCTCTGGGGCCAACGTCCTGACTTTC.

The V and J genes are TRBV29-1 and TRBJ1-2, with 12 positions matching TRBD1. Germline CDR1 is SQVTM and CDR2 is ANQGSEA. The CDR3 is 16 amino acids. The trim removed 6 bases at V and 7 bases at J, leaving 15 bases unmatched. CDR3 residues: CSVGKPRGQGASGYTF. CDR3 nucleotides: TGCAGCGTGGGAAAACCCCGGGGACAGGGGGCTTCTGGCTACACCTTC.

This chain uses TRBV27 with TRBJ2-1, with 9 bases matching TRBD1. With 3 bases clipped from V and 9 bases from J, the junction kept 12 bases outside the gene matches. Germline CDR1 MNHEY, CDR2 SMNVEV (reference sequence). The CDR3 runs 16 residues. DNA for the CDR3: TGTGCCAGCAGTTTGAGGACAGGGGTCAGTCTTCTTGAGCAGTTCTTC. Protein sequence: CASSLRTGVSLLEQFF.

The V gene is TRBV5-4, the J gene TRBJ2-1; D uncertain. Germline V gene sequence: CDR1 SGHNT, CDR2 YYREEE (reference sequence). Trimming stripped 4 bases from V and 10 bases from J, with 12 bases between. CDR3 length: 12 amino acids. CDR3 sequence reads: CASSPPGGEQFF. The CDR3 nucleotides read TGTGCCAGCAGCCCTCCGGGTGGGGAGCAGTTCTTC.

This clone was seen a handful of times. The chain combines TRBV19 with TRBJ2-7; D perhaps matches TRBD2 (5 bases). Trimming cost V 5 bases and J 2 bases, with 10 bases left between them. CDR1 and CDR2 from the germline V gene are LNHDA and SQIVND (reference sequence). The CDR3 runs 13 residues. CDR3 sequence: CASSLTRAYEQYF. CDR3 nucleotides: TGTGCCAGTAGTTTAACGAGGGCCTACGAGCAGTACTTC.

The V gene is TRBV10-3, the J gene TRBJ2-7, with 8 bases fitting TRBD1. Germline CDR1 reads ENHRY; CDR2 reads SYGVKD. The trim removed 3 bases at V and 6 bases at J, leaving 4 bases unmatched. The CDR3 totals 13 residues. CDR3 nucleotide sequence: TGTGCCATCAGTGACAGGGGGCTAGGCGAGCAGTACTTC. This codes for CAISDRGLGEQYF.

This clone was observed a handful of times. V gene TRBV14 combines with J gene TRBJ2-1; 9 bases map to TRBD2. This CDR3 has 13 residues. V lost 6 bases and J lost 10; bases outside the gene matches: 7. The germline CDR1 and CDR2 sequences are SGHDN and FVKESK. This CDR3 is CASSRTSAGEQFF. The CDR3 DNA reads TGTGCCAGCAGTCGGACTAGCGCAGGCGAGCAGTTCTTC.

The J gene is TRBJ2-1, the V gene TRBV7-8; 9 bases align to TRBD1. There are 15 residues in the CDR3. Germline lookup yields CDR1 SGHVS and CDR2 FQNEAQ. V dropped 1 base and J dropped 4; count of bases not matched to a gene: 2. The CDR3 loop reads CASSLGQGGYNEQFF. CDR3 bases: TGTGCCAGCAGCTTAGGACAGGGGGGATACAATGAGCAGTTCTTC. Full variable domain (missing parts from reference TRBV7-8 and TRBJ2-1): GAGVSQSPRYKVAKRGQDVALRCDPISGHVSLFWYQQALGQGPEFLTYFQNEAQLDKSGLPSDRFFAERPEGSVSTLKIQRTQQEDSAVYLCASSLGQGGYNEQFFGPGTRLTVL.

This clone has only a few counts. This chain links TRBV2 with TRBJ1-5; weak D call: TRBD1 (5 bases). The CDR3 is 15 amino acids. Per the germline V gene, CDR1 is SNHLY and CDR2 is FYNNEI. V was shortened by 7 bases and J by 9 bases, with 22 bases between the two germline ends. CDR3 sequence reads: CASTGRGRLARPQHF. The CDR3 DNA reads TGTGCCAGCACGGGTAGGGGACGGTTGGCCCGGCCCCAGCATTTT.

Only a few counts were recorded for this clone. The rearrangement links TRBV9 to TRBJ2-3; D remains ambiguous. The CDR3 consists of 15 residues. V shed 2 bases and J shed 3 bases, with 13 bases lying between them. Looked up from germline, CDR1 is SGDLS and CDR2 is YYNGEE. The CDR3 nucleotides read TGTGCCAGCAGCGTGGGCTTGGGGAAGACAGATACGCAGTATTTT. Translation gives CASSVGLGKTDTQYF.

A few counts support this clone. The chain has TRBV4-3 and TRBJ2-7; D gene ambiguous. CDR3 length equals 14 residues. With 0 bases removed from V and 1 base from J, the gap between germline ends came to 7 bases. Germline CDR1 LGHNA, CDR2 YSLEER. The CDR3 DNA is TGCGCCAGCAGCCAAGAACTGGGTTCCTACGAGCAGTACTTC. Its translation is CASSQELGSYEQYF.